Shown below are 21 T cell receptor beta chains from a single sample sequenced in a study of brain T cells in children with intractable seizures. Clones were sequenced by immunoSEQ multiplex PCR, and TCRdb holds only the in-frame ones, with some missing. The data hold roughly 80,000 clones, with about 93% observed a single time. The specimen comprised peripheral blood, sampled at surgery. The receptor source for this set is a girl aged 2 to 9 with Rasmussen encephalitis and intractable seizures.

The genes are TRBV7-9 and TRBJ2-3, with TRBD2 matching over 12 bases. Germline CDR1 is SEHNR and CDR2 is FQNEAQ (reference sequence). With 5 bases clipped from V and 1 base from J, the junction kept 4 bases outside the gene matches. There are 16 residues in the CDR3. CDR3: CASSLRTSGGTDTQYF. CDR3 DNA: TGTGCCAGCAGCCTAAGGACTAGCGGGGGCACAGATACGCAGTATTTT.

In its sample, this clone was seen once. This chain connects TRBV28 to TRBJ1-6, with D perhaps TRBD1 (5 bases). The CDR3 sequence is 14 residues long. The V and J ends lost 5 bases and 16 bases respectively, with 21 bases between them. Germline CDR1 reads MDHEN; CDR2 reads SYDVKM. The CDR3 region is CASSTLLWDRALHF. The DNA for the CDR3 is TGTGCCAGCAGTACCCTATTGTGGGACCGAGCTCTCCACTTT.

V usage is TRBV30 and J usage is TRBJ2-7; D remains unclear. V shed 3 bases and J shed 3 bases, with 6 bases lying between them. Germline V gene lookup returns CDR1 GTSNPN and CDR2 SVGIG (reference sequence). The CDR3 has 11 amino acids. CDR3 region: CAWRVRYEQYF. In DNA, the CDR3 is TGTGCCTGGAGAGTCCGCTACGAGCAGTACTTC.

The CDR3 DNA sequence: TGTGCCAGCAGCTTAGGTAGCAATAGGAATCATGAGCAGTTCTTC. It encodes CASSLGSNRNHEQFF. The chain joins TRBV7-3 to TRBJ2-1; D is uncertain. CDR3 length equals 15 residues. The V end was cut by 2 bases, the J end by 8 bases, with 16 bases between. Germline CDR1 SGHTA, CDR2 FQGTGA.

J is TRBJ2-7 and V is TRBV27; TRBD1 agrees at 9 bases. V gave up 4 bases and J gave up 1 base; unmatched junction bases: 5. The CDR3 covers 15 residues. CDR1 MNHEY and CDR2 SMNVEV come from the germline V gene (reference sequence). The CDR3 coding sequence is TGTGCCAGCAGTTCTCCCGGGACAGGGTCCTACGAGCAGTACTTC. Amino acid sequence: CASSSPGTGSYEQYF.

The chain couples TRBV28 to TRBJ2-3; D perhaps matches TRBD2 (6 bases). The germline gives CDR1 MDHEN, CDR2 SYDVKM. The CDR3 spans 14 residues. The germline V and J ends were trimmed by 7 bases and 2 bases, with 13 bases remaining between them. As DNA, the CDR3 is TGTGCCAGCACCATGGGGGGTCACACAGATACGCAGTATTTT. It is translated as CASTMGGHTDTQYF.

The chain links TRBV6-1 to TRBJ2-7, with D tentatively TRBD2 (6 bases). There are 13 residues in the CDR3. Germline loops: CDR1 MNHNS, CDR2 SASEGT. The V end was cut by 5 bases, the J end by 2 bases, with 10 bases between. In DNA form, the CDR3 reads TGTGCCAGCAGTTCACCGGGGGCCTACGAGCAGTACTTC. Protein product: CASSSPGAYEQYF.

V is TRBV11-2 and J is TRBJ2-2, with 9 bases lining up with TRBD1. J was trimmed by 5 bases and V by 4 bases; bases with no gene match: 8. Germline CDR1 is SGHAT and CDR2 is FQNNGV. The CDR3 totals 16 residues. The CDR3 nucleotides are TGTGCCAGCAGCTCTACCGGGACAGGGAGGACCGGGGAGCTGTTTTTT. It translates to CASSSTGTGRTGELFF.

J is TRBJ2-7 and V is TRBV27; 9 bases fit TRBD2. CDR3 length: 14 amino acids. After removal of 6 bases from V and 3 bases from J, the junction contained 6 bases not matched to a gene. Germline values: CDR1 MNHEY, CDR2 SMNVEV (reference sequence). The CDR3 region is CASRPAGGYYEQYF. CDR3 DNA sequence: TGTGCCAGCAGGCCAGCGGGGGGATACTACGAGCAGTACTTC.

The genes are TRBV11-3 and TRBJ2-5; D is unclear. V was shortened by 0 bases and J by 2 bases, with 10 bases between the two germline ends. This CDR3 is 15 amino acids long. Germline V lookup: CDR1 SGHNT, CDR2 YENEEA. The DNA for the CDR3 is TGTGCCAGCAGCTTAGATCCCTTGGATCAAGAGACCCAGTACTTC. Translation gives CASSLDPLDQETQYF. The full variable domain, rest sourced from reference TRBV11-3 and TRBJ2-5, is EAGVVQSPRYKIIEKKQPVAFWCNPISGHNTLYWYLQNLGQGPELLIRYENEEAVDDSQLPKDRFSAERLKGVDSTLKIQPAELGDSAVYLCASSLDPLDQETQYFGPGTRLLVL.

CDR3 nucleotides: TGTGCCAGCAGTCCCGGGACAGGTTCGTTTCAGCCCCAGCATTTT. Its translation is CASSPGTGSFQPQHF. The chain employs TRBV28 and TRBJ1-5; TRBD1 aligns across 8 bases. V gave up 5 bases and J gave up 6 bases; unmatched junction bases: 9. The germline V gene has CDR1 MDHEN and CDR2 SYDVKM. The CDR3 spans 15 residues.

The V gene is TRBV6-2 or TRBV6-3, the J gene TRBJ2-1, with a tentative D call TRBD2 (5 bases). Germline CDR1 reads MNHEY; CDR2 reads SVGEGT. V lost 6 bases and J lost 4, with 13 bases in between. The CDR3 extends over 14 amino acids. The CDR3 DNA is TGTGCCAGCAGCAGACTCGGACTTTACAATGAGCAGTTCTTC. Translated, it gives CASSRLGLYNEQFF.

The chain uses TRBV4-2 and TRBJ2-7; D is unresolved. Germline lookup yields CDR1 LGHNA and CDR2 YNFKEQ. Trimming pared 3 bases from V and 1 base from J, leaving 4 bases between. The CDR3 runs to 12 residues. The DNA of the CDR3 is TGTGCCAGCAGCCAGTCTTCCTACGAGCAGTACTTC. As protein: CASSQSSYEQYF.

The rearrangement links TRBV19 to TRBJ1-2; no clear D gene. With 8 bases removed from V and 5 bases from J, the gap between germline ends came to 12 bases. CDR3 length: 12 residues. The germline V gene has CDR1 LNHDA and CDR2 SQIVND (reference sequence). In nucleotides, the CDR3 is TGTGCCAGTGACGGTTTTCGGTATGGCTACACCTTC. This encodes CASDGFRYGYTF. Full variable domain (outside the CDR3, taken from reference TRBV19 and TRBJ1-2): DGGITQSPKYLFRKEGQNVTLSCEQNLNHDAMYWYRQDPGQGLRLIYYSQIVNDFQKGDIAEGYSVSREKKESFPLTVTSAQKNPTAFYLCASDGFRYGYTFGSGTRLTVV.

The V call is TRBV27, the J call TRBJ2-7; 9 bases line up with TRBD1. V trimming: 0 bases; J trimming: 5 bases; junction bases outside the gene matches: 8. CDR1 and CDR2 (germline): MNHEY, SMNVEV (reference sequence). The CDR3 length is 16 residues. The CDR3 loop reads CASSLSTGTGIHEQYF. The CDR3 coding sequence is TGTGCCAGCAGTTTATCTACCGGGACAGGGATTCACGAGCAGTACTTC.

J is TRBJ1-3 and V is TRBV12-3 or TRBV12-4, with 8 positions matching TRBD1. The CDR3 extends over 13 amino acids. The ends lost 7 bases at V and 3 bases at J; junction bases unmatched: 2. CDR3 coding DNA: TGTGCCAGCAATACAGGGGGTGGAAACACCATATATTTT. Residues: CASNTGGGNTIYF.

V usage is TRBV20-1 and J usage is TRBJ1-2, with D possibly matching TRBD1 (6 bases). Trimming removed 5 bases from V and 7 bases from J, with 11 bases in between. This CDR3 region has 11 residues. Looked up from germline, CDR1 is DFQATT and CDR2 is SNEGSKA (reference sequence). CDR3 region: CSARTDFGYTF. CDR3 DNA: TGCAGTGCTCGGACAGACTTTGGCTACACCTTC.

The gene calls are TRBV5-4 and TRBJ1-4, with 8 bases aligning to TRBD1. The CDR3 sequence is 16 residues long. V dropped 2 bases and J dropped 3; count of bases not matched to a gene: 6. Germline CDR1 is SGHNT and CDR2 is YYREEE (reference sequence). The CDR3 DNA follows: TGTGCCAGCAGCTTCAGGGGGCTGGCGGCTAATGAAAAACTGTTTTTT. This translates into CASSFRGLAANEKLFF.

The V and J genes are TRBV6-1 and TRBJ2-7, with D maybe TRBD2 (6 bases). This CDR3 is built from 14 residues. Per the germline V gene, CDR1 is MNHNS and CDR2 is SASEGT. V was clipped by 3 bases and J by 0 bases, with 9 bases between them. CDR3 sequence reads: CASSEAGFSYEQYF. The DNA for the CDR3 is TGTGCCAGCAGTGAGGCGGGGTTCTCCTACGAGCAGTACTTC.

Turning to this clone: Other nucleotide sequences from this sample produce the same CDR3. The V and J genes are TRBV25-1 and TRBJ2-7; D unresolved. CDR3 length: 11 amino acids. Germline V lookup: CDR1 MGHDK, CDR2 SYGVNS. V lost 4 bases to trimming and J lost 3 bases, with 4 bases between them. In DNA, the CDR3 is TGTGCCAGCAGTGTTGGCTACGAGCAGTACTTC. Protein product: CASSVGYEQYF.

This chain links TRBV2 with TRBJ2-1; D possibly corresponds to TRBD2 (8 bases). Germline-derived CDR1 and CDR2 are SNHLY and FYNNEI. The CDR3 runs 19 residues. V was clipped by 7 bases and J by 0 bases, with 25 bases between them. CDR3 protein: CASNADRRTGTSSYNEQFF. CDR3 DNA sequence: TGTGCCAGCAACGCGGACAGGCGAACCGGGACTAGCTCCTACAATGAGCAGTTCTTC.